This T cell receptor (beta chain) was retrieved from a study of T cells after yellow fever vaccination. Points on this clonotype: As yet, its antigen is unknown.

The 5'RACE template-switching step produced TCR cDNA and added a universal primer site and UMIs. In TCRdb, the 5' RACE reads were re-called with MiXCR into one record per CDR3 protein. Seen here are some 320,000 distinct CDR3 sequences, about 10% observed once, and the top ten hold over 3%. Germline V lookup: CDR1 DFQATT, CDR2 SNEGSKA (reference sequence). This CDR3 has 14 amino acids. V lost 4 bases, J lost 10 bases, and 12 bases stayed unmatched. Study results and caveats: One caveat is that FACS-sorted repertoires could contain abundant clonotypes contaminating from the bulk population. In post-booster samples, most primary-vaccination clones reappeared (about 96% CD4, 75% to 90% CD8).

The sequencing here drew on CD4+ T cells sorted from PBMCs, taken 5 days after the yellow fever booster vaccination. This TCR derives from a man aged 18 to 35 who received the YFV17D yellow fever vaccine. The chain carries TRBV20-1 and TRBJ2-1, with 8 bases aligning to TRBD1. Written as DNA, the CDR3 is TGCAGTGCTATGGACAGGGTGAGAGAATGGGAGCAGTTCTTC. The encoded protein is CSAMDRVREWEQFF.